The T cell receptor (beta chain) under discussion was sequenced for a study of technical replicates of blood from a few donors. Sequencing was performed with immunoSEQ multiplex PCR; in TCRdb, only in-frame clones are kept and a portion is missing. The sample lists approximately 79,000 clones, roughly 90% occurring once. Germline-derived CDR1 and CDR2 are SGHRS and YFSETQ. J lost 6 bases, V lost 0 bases, and 6 bases had no gene match. This CDR3 region has 16 residues. Sample: T cells isolated from PBMCs. V gene TRBV5-1 combines with J gene TRBJ2-3; TRBD1 matches 11 bases. The clonotype originates from a human donor in good health. The CDR3 loop is CASSLVGQGAVDTQYF. As DNA, the CDR3 is TGCGCCAGCAGCTTGGTAGGACAGGGGGCGGTGGATACGCAGTATTTT.